This T cell receptor (beta chain) was retrieved from a study of blood T cells in healthy people across ages. Whenever a sample was processed, at least 6 million PBMCs were isolated. Through a sample-barcoded 5' primer and a J-beta primer mix, a second PCR was run for 7 to 11 cycles. Unique molecular identifiers of 12 random nucleotides labeled each cDNA. TCRdb used MiXCR to reprocess the 5' RACE reads, holding one entry per CDR3 protein. The data contain just under 550,000 distinct CDR3 sequences, 24% of them singletons. A few counts support this clonotype. With 0 bases clipped from V and 6 bases from J, the junction kept 12 bases outside the gene matches. Germline lookup yields CDR1 SGHTA and CDR2 FQGNSA. This CDR3 is 19 amino acids long. The data were also submitted as part of a second study, on T cells of mothers and their children. This second report adds: Second-round PCR products received sample barcodes and 2-4 random nucleotides from the M1S primer. The study found thymic selection shapes TCR recombination output similarly in related and unrelated pairs.

This receptor was taken from a boy aged 5-17 years in good health. Sequenced material: blood. J is TRBJ2-1 and V is TRBV7-2, with 12 bases lining up with TRBD2. The CDR3 sequence is CASSLALSPGTSGLNEQFF. The CDR3 region has the DNA TGTGCCAGCAGCTTAGCCCTATCCCCCGGGACTAGCGGGCTCAATGAGCAGTTCTTC.